This TCR beta chain was obtained from a study of PD-L1 blockade in urothelial cancer. Findings and caveats of the study: More expansion of tumor-associated blood clones, seen at 3 weeks, marked durable-benefit patients.

The CDR3 runs to 14 residues. Germline values: CDR1 SGHTA, CDR2 FQGNSA. Trimming removed 1 base at V and 4 bases at J, with 11 bases between. Assay used: immunoSEQ multiplex PCR; TCRdb lists only in-frame clones, some missing. In the table there are under 55,000 clones, roughly four fifths of which are singletons. Time point denoted: peripheral blood 6 weeks after treatment start. It was locally advanced or metastatic urothelial carcinoma that patients had. Note on this clone: As yet, its antigen is unknown.

Sequences were derived from PBMCs, sampled around atezolizumab (anti-PD-L1) treatment. The rearrangement links TRBV7-2 to TRBJ2-7; perhaps TRBD1 as D (8 bases). This clonotype was obtained from a man between 60 and 75 years old with urothelial cancer. This CDR3 reads CASSLDRGGYEQYF. As DNA, the CDR3 is TGTGCCAGCAGCTTAGACAGGGGGGGATACGAGCAGTACTTC.